These T cell receptor beta chains were read from a single sample in a study of shared clonotypes between healthy human individuals. The data were produced by immunoSEQ multiplex PCR, yet TCRdb's version contains in-frame clones alone and is incomplete. The sample shows a few million clones, roughly 92% of them seen only once. Input material: naive CD4+ T cells sorted from blood. The receptors here all came from a man aged 18 to 35 in good health. Each CDR3 is given without its conserved first and last residue.

v_call,j_call,cdr3_aa
TRBV12-5,TRBJ2-2,ASGLAPGTGELF
TRBV18,TRBJ2-7,ASGQRTYEQY
TRBV19,TRBJ2-5,ASSIAGFVETQY
TRBV29-1,TRBJ2-3,SIMVAVTQY
TRBV7-9,TRBJ2-7,ASSLGLAGAYEQY
TRBV6-6,TRBJ2-1,ASSPGLAGDNEQF
TRBV18,TRBJ1-2,ASSPDSRYGYT
TRBV7-6,TRBJ1-6,ASSFGTGDNSPLH
TRBV7-2,TRBJ2-7,ASSSRLAGVSHEQY
TRBV10-3,TRBJ1-5,AISSLGTFPGNQPQH
TRBV19,TRBJ1-2,ASSIVPPGGYT
TRBV11-2,TRBJ2-2,ASSRTGELF
TRBV2,TRBJ1-4,ATSFRLINEKLF
TRBV27,TRBJ1-1,ASSSQWGEAF
TRBV5-1,TRBJ2-2,ASSLQGFTGELF
TRBV29-1,TRBJ1-2,SVEHQTNYGYT
TRBV7-2,TRBJ1-4,ASSLAGGSNEKLF
TRBV30,TRBJ1-1,AWSGITEAF
TRBV6-5,TRBJ1-6,ASRGGDSYSPLH
TRBV27,TRBJ1-2,ASSTLGDYGYT
TRBV7-2,TRBJ2-5,ASSFDRGLRETQY
TRBV6-6,TRBJ1-4,ASRVESGKLF
TRBV5-1,TRBJ2-1,ASSLEGGANNEQF
TRBV21-1,TRBJ1-4,ASSKAGVKLF
TRBV7-2,TRBJ2-6,ASSFVTLRSGANVLT
TRBV2,TRBJ1-5,ASSEGGQPLGQPQH
TRBV7-8,TRBJ1-5,ASSSGGLSNQPQH
TRBV4-1,TRBJ2-7,ASSPTGGSSEQY
TRBV28,TRBJ1-5,ATGPFGVSQPQH
TRBV30,TRBJ2-2,AWSKLANTGELF